Following are 18 T cell receptor beta chains from one sample sequenced in a study of T cell repertoires in cytomegalovirus infection. TCRdb re-analysed the reads in MiXCR, keeping a single row per CDR3 protein. The sample contains 150,000 to 200,000 distinct CDR3 sequences, approximately 18% of which appear only once. Source material: CD8+ T cells from PBMCs. These receptors all stem from a human donor in good health (CMV status not recorded). Some clones in this sample may be carry-over from other donors' samples.

Here the CDR3 DNA reads TGTGCCAGCAGCGAATTACAGGGAATGAACACTGAAGCTTTCTTT. Encoded protein: CASSELQGMNTEAFF. The V gene is TRBV7-9, the J gene TRBJ1-1; D possibly corresponds to TRBD1 (6 bases). CDR3 size: 15 residues. The germline gives CDR1 SEHNR, CDR2 FQNEAQ (reference sequence). V lost 5 bases to trimming and J lost 0 bases, with 13 bases between them.

This clonotype has only a few counts. This rearrangement joins TRBV14 to TRBJ2-2; D might be TRBD1 (6 bases). This CDR3 region has 19 residues. CDR1 and CDR2 (germline): SGHDN, FVKESK. The V and J ends lost 4 bases and 0 bases respectively, with 21 bases between them. The CDR3 here is CASSLIASGQPANTGELFF. In DNA, the CDR3 is TGTGCCAGCAGCCTAATCGCGAGCGGACAGCCTGCGAACACCGGGGAGCTGTTTTTT.

There are a few counts of this clonotype. This chain links TRBV5-8 with TRBJ2-1; D not resolved. Germline V gene data show CDR1 as SGHTS and CDR2 as YDEGEE. Trimming pared 7 bases from V and 4 bases from J, leaving 9 bases between. The CDR3 is made up of 12 amino acids. CDR3 protein: CASWVQYNEQFF. Here the CDR3 DNA reads TGTGCCAGCTGGGTTCAATACAATGAGCAGTTCTTC. Variable domain in full (rest from reference TRBV5-8 and TRBJ2-1): EAGVTQSPTHLIKTRGQQATLRCSPISGHTSVYWYQQALGLGLQFLLWYDEGEERNRGNFPPRFSGRQFPNYSSELNVNALELEDSALYLCASWVQYNEQFFGPGTRLTVL.

This clonotype has more than one count but fewer than ten. This chain joins TRBV25-1 and TRBJ1-2; weak D call: TRBD1 (6 bases). Germline V gives CDR1 MGHDK, CDR2 SYGVNS. V was clipped by 1 base and J by 4 bases, with 16 bases between them. CDR3 size: 16 residues. The DNA for the CDR3 is TGTGCCAGCAGTGAATTTCGGACAGTCTCTAGCTATGGCTACACCTTC. This sequence encodes CASSEFRTVSSYGYTF.

The chain carries TRBV12-3 or TRBV12-4 and TRBJ2-7; TRBD2 might be the D (7 bases). Trimming left V 4 bases short and J 6 bases short, with 16 bases between. This CDR3 contains 14 residues. The CDR3 nucleotides are TGTGCCAGCAGTTCCGGGGGAGGGGGGGGCGAGCAGTACTTC. This gives the protein CASSSGGGGGEQYF.

The chain combines TRBV7-8 with TRBJ1-6, with D unresolved. The germline V and J ends were trimmed by 1 base and 0 bases, with 10 bases remaining between them. Germline-derived CDR1 and CDR2 are SGHVS and FQNEAQ. The CDR3 consists of 17 residues. CDR3 coding DNA: TGTGCCAGCAGCTTAGAGAGGCTGAGCTCCTATAATTCACCCCTCCACTTT. As protein: CASSLERLSSYNSPLHF.

This clonotype occurred many times. The chain uses TRBV7-3 and TRBJ2-2; D not certain. CDR1 is SGHTA and CDR2 is FQGTGA in the germline V gene. V lost 5 bases to trimming and J lost 2 bases, with 3 bases between them. The CDR3 has 12 residues. CDR3 DNA: TGTGCCAGCAGCACCAACACCGGGGAGCTGTTTTTT. The encoded protein is CASSTNTGELFF.

This clonotype was detected only a few times. The CDR3, as DNA: TGTGCCAGCAGCTCCGGGACAGGGGGATTGTACGAGCAGTACTTC. Protein sequence: CASSSGTGGLYEQYF. The chain recombines TRBV7-8 with TRBJ2-7, with TRBD1 identical over 11 bases. Germline values: CDR1 SGHVS, CDR2 FQNEAQ. V shed 4 bases and J 4 bases; nucleotides not matched to a gene: 6. This CDR3 is built from 15 residues.

This clonotype was observed a handful of times. The chain recombines TRBV19 with TRBJ2-1; no definite D call. This CDR3 is built from 13 residues. Trimming removed 3 bases from V and 9 bases from J, with 12 bases in between. Germline V CDR1 and CDR2: LNHDA, SQIVND (reference sequence). CDR3 sequence (DNA): TGTGCCAGTAGTATTAGTGGGTCGGGTGAGCAGTTCTTC. Its translation is CASSISGSGEQFF.

This clonotype occurred a few times. The J gene is TRBJ2-1, the V gene TRBV6-6; 10 bases agree with TRBD2. Germline CDR1 reads MNHNY; CDR2 reads SVGAGI (reference sequence). Unmatched junction bases numbered 8, after V lost 8 bases and J lost 1 base. The CDR3 consists of 16 residues. For the CDR3, the DNA is TGTGCCAGCCAGAACGCTAGCGGGGGATCCTACAATGAGCAGTTCTTC. The encoded protein is CASQNASGGSYNEQFF.

This chain joins TRBV6-6 and TRBJ2-6; no definite D call. Germline CDR1 and CDR2: MNHNY and SVGAGI (reference sequence). The CDR3 covers 15 residues. Trimming left V 2 bases short and J 1 base short, with 6 bases between. CDR3 nucleotides: TGTGCCAGCAGTTACGTGCGTTCTGGGGCCAACGTCCTGACTTTC. The encoded protein is CASSYVRSGANVLTF.

The J gene is TRBJ1-3, the V gene TRBV7-9; D is perhaps TRBD1 (5 bases). The germline gives CDR1 SEHNR, CDR2 FQNEAQ (reference sequence). This CDR3 spans 13 amino acids. CDR3 nucleotide sequence: TGTGGCATCGCCCGGGGGACTGGAAACACCATATATTTT. It specifies CGIARGTGNTIYF.

The chain is built from TRBV7-2 and TRBJ2-3; possibly TRBD1 for D (6 bases). Trimming left V 5 bases short and J 2 bases short, with 17 bases between. The CDR3 extends over 16 amino acids. Germline V gene lookup returns CDR1 SGHTA and CDR2 FQGNSA. The CDR3 protein is CASSPRQASDTDTQYF. For the CDR3, the DNA is TGTGCCAGCAGCCCCCGACAGGCCAGTGACACAGATACGCAGTATTTT.

The V call is TRBV12-3 or TRBV12-4, the J call TRBJ1-2; 7 nucleotides align to TRBD1. The CDR3 spans 14 residues. With 4 bases clipped from V and 4 bases from J, the junction kept 6 bases outside the gene matches. The CDR3 region has the DNA TGTGCCAGCAGTTCAGGGGGGCTCGGCTATGGCTACACCTTC. Its translation is CASSSGGLGYGYTF.

The chain combines TRBV7-8 with TRBJ1-2, with D hard to call. Germline lookup yields CDR1 SGHVS and CDR2 FQNEAQ. The CDR3 runs 12 residues. With 5 bases removed from V and 6 bases from J, the gap between germline ends came to 10 bases. The CDR3 loop is CASSLDGNGYTF. Here the CDR3 DNA reads TGTGCCAGCAGCCTGGACGGAAATGGCTACACCTTC.

This clonotype was counted between two and nine times. The chain is built from TRBV23-1 and TRBJ2-3, with D perhaps given as TRBD1 or TRBD2 (6 bases each). TRBV23-1 is an open reading frame whose function is uncertain. Trimming shortened V by 6 bases and J by 1 base, and 23 bases separated the two germline ends. The CDR3 has 18 amino acids. In DNA, the CDR3 is TGCGCCAGCAGACAACAGATAGCAGGGGAGGACGGCACAGATACGCAGTATTTT. Translating it yields CASRQQIAGEDGTDTQYF.

The chain carries TRBV12-3 or TRBV12-4 and TRBJ1-1, with 10 nucleotides matching TRBD1. The J segment lost 5 bases and the V segment lost 5 bases, leaving 5 bases of the junction unmatched. The CDR3 is made up of 14 amino acids. CDR3 region: CASSGTGQGTEAFF. The CDR3 DNA sequence: TGTGCCAGCAGTGGAACGGGACAGGGGACTGAAGCTTTCTTT.

This clonotype was seen at least ten times. V and J are TRBV11-3 and TRBJ1-1; D remains unclear. In germline, CDR1 is SGHNT, CDR2 YENEEA. Between the trimmed V and J ends, which lost 1 base and 2 bases, there was a span of 8 bases. The CDR3 is 14 residues long. In nucleotides, the CDR3 is TGTGCCAGCAGCTTAGTGGGGAGCAACACTGAAGCTTTCTTT. This gives the protein CASSLVGSNTEAFF. Based on the CDR3 plus reference TRBV11-3 and TRBJ1-1, the full variable domain is EAGVVQSPRYKIIEKKQPVAFWCNPISGHNTLYWYLQNLGQGPELLIRYENEEAVDDSQLPKDRFSAERLKGVDSTLKIQPAELGDSAVYLCASSLVGSNTEAFFGQGTRLTVV.